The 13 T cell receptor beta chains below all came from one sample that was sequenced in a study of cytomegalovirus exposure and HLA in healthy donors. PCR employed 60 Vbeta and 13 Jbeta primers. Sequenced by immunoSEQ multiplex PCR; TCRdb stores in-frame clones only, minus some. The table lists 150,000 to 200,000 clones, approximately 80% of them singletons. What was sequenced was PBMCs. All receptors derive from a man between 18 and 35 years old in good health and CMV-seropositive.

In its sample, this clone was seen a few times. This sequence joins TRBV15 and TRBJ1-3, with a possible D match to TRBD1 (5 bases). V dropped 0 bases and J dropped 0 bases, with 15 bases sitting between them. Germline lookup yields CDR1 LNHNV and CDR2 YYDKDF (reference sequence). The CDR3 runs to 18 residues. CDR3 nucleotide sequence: TGTGCCACCAGCAGAGAGCCAGGGTTGTCGGGCTCTGGAAACACCATATATTTT. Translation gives CATSREPGLSGSGNTIYF.

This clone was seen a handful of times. The CDR3 region has the DNA TGTGCCAGCAGAAGTAAGGGGGCCTACGAGCAGTACTTC. This codes for CASRSKGAYEQYF. The gene calls are TRBV14 and TRBJ2-7, with D possibly TRBD1 on 6 matching bases. Trimming took off 6 bases at V and 2 bases at J, with 11 bases between the two ends. CDR1 and CDR2 (germline): SGHDN, FVKESK. The CDR3 runs 13 residues.

CDR3 loop: CASSQGQGDNEKLFF. The CDR3 bases are TGCGCCAGCAGCCAAGGACAGGGGGATAATGAAAAACTGTTTTTT. The chain joins TRBV4-1 to TRBJ1-4, with TRBD1 identical over 9 bases. The CDR3 is 15 residues long. The germline CDR1 and CDR2 sequences are MGHRA and YSYEKL. J was trimmed by 4 bases and V by 1 base; bases with no gene match: 1.

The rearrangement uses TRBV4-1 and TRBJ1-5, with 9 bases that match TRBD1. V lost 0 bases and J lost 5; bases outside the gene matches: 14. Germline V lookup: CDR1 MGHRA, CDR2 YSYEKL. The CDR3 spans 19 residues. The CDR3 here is CASSQDGGLRGQGHQPQHF. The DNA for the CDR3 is TGCGCCAGCAGCCAAGATGGAGGTTTGAGGGGACAGGGCCATCAGCCCCAGCATTTT.

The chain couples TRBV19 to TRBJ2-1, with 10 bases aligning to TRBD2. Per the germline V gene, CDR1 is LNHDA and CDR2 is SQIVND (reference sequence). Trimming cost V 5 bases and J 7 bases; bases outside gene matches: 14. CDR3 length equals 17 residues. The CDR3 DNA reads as TGTGCCAGTAGTGAATGGCCGGGACTAGCGATTTCGAATGAGCAGTTCTTC. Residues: CASSEWPGLAISNEQFF.

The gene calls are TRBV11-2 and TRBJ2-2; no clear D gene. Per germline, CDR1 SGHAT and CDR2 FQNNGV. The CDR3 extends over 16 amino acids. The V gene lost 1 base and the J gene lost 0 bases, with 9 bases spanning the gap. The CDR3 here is CASSLALPPNTGELFF. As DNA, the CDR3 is TGTGCCAGCAGCTTAGCGCTACCCCCGAACACCGGGGAGCTGTTTTTT.

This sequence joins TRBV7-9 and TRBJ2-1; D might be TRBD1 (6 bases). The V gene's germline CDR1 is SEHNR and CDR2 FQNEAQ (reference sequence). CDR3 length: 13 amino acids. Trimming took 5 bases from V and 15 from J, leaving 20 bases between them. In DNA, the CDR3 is TGTGCCAGCAGCATAATGGGATTGGACAGCCGGTTCTTC. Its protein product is CASSIMGLDSRFF. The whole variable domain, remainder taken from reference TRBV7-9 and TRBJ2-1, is DTGVSQNPRHKITKRGQNVTFRCDPISEHNRLYWYRQTLGQGPEFLTYFQNEAQLEKSRLLSDRFSAERPKGSFSTLEIQRTEQGDSAMYLCASSIMGLDSRFFGPGTRLTVL.

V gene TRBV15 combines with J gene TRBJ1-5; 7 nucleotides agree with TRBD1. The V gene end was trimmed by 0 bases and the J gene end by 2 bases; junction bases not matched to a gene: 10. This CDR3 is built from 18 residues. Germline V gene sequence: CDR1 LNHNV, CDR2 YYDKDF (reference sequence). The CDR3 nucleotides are TGTGCCACCAGCAGAGATGGGGCAGGACAGGCTCGCAATCAGCCCCAGCATTTT. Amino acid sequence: CATSRDGAGQARNQPQHF.

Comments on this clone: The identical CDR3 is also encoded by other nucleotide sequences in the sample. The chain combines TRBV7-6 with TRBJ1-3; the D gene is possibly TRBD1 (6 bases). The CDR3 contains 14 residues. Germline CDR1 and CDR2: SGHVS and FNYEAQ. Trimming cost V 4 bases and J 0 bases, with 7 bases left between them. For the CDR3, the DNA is TGTGCCAGCAGCTCACAGGGCTCTGGAAACACCATATATTTT. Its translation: CASSSQGSGNTIYF.

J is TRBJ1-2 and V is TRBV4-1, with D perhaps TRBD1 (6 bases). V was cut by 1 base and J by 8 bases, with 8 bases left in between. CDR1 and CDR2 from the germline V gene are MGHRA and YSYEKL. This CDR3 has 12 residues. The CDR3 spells CASSQVTGGYTF. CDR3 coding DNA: TGCGCCAGCAGCCAAGTGACAGGCGGCTACACCTTC.

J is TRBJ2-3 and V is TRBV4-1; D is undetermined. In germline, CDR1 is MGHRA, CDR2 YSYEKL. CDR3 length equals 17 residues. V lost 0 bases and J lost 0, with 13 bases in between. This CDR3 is CASSQDRSVSSTDTQYF. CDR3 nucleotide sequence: TGCGCCAGCAGCCAAGATCGATCAGTTTCTAGCACAGATACGCAGTATTTT.

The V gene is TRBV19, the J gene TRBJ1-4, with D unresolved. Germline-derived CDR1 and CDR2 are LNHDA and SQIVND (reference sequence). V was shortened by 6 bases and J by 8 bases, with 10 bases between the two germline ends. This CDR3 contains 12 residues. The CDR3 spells CASSLAGEKLFF. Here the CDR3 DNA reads TGTGCCAGTAGCCTGGCGGGGGAAAAACTGTTTTTT.

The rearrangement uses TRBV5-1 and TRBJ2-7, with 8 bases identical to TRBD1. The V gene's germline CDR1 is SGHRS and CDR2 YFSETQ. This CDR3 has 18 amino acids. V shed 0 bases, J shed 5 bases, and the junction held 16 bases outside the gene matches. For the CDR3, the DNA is TGCGCCAGCAGCTTGGCCCTCGCCATGACCGGGACAGGTAACGAGCAGTACTTC. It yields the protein CASSLALAMTGTGNEQYF.